The clone carrying this T cell receptor (beta chain) was recorded once. This CDR3 has 17 residues. V was clipped by 5 bases and J by 1 base; unmatched bases: 11. The germline V gene encodes CDR1 SGHTA and CDR2 FQGNSA. This entry is derived from a study of cytomegalovirus exposure and HLA in healthy donors. In the study overall: There were a few hundred genotyped donors. Of these, 81% fell in the genetic ancestry cluster associated with self-reported Caucasian donors.

PCR used 60 Vbeta primers and 13 Jbeta primers. Measured with immunoSEQ multiplex PCR; TCRdb has only the in-frame clones, and not every one. The table includes roughly 110,000 clones, 65% to 80% detected once. V gene TRBV7-2 combines with J gene TRBJ1-5; 7 nucleotides agree with TRBD1. Source material: PBMCs. This sequence was found in a male donor in good health and CMV-seronegative. The CDR3 here is CASSPGSVRGSNQPQHF. The CDR3, as DNA: TGTGCCAGCAGCCCCGGCTCCGTCAGGGGGAGCAATCAGCCCCAGCATTTT.